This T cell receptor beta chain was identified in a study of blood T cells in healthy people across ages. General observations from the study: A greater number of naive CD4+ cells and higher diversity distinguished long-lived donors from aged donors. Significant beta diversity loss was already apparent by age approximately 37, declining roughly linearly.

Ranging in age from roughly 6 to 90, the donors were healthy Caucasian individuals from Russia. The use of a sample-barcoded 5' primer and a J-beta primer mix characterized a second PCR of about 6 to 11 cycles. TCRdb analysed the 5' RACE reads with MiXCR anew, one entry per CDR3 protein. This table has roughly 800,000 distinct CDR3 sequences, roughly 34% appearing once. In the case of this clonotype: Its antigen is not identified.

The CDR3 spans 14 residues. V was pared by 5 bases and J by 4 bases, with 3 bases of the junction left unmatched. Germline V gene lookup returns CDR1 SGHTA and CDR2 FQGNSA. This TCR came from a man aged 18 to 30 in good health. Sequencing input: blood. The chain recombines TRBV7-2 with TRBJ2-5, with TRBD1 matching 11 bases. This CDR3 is CASSTDRGLETQYF. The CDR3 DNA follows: TGTGCCAGCAGCACGGACAGGGGGCTAGAGACCCAGTACTTC.